This passage covers 9 T cell receptor beta chains from one sample sequenced in a study of blood T cell repertoires in COVID-19. Profiled with immunoSEQ multiplex PCR; TCRdb holds only in-frame clones, not every one. The repertoire holds some 160,000 clones, with 88% as singletons. Sample: PBMCs or T cells enriched from blood (not recorded which). Receptors were obtained from a woman between 50 and 59 years old who had recovered from COVID-19.

The V call is TRBV29-1, the J call TRBJ1-6, with D hard to call. With 6 bases removed from V and 4 bases from J, the gap between germline ends came to 10 bases. The germline V gene has CDR1 SQVTM and CDR2 ANQGSEA. CDR3 length: 13 amino acids. The CDR3 region is CSVRPTYNSPLHF. DNA for the CDR3: TGCAGCGTAAGGCCGACATATAATTCACCCCTCCACTTT.

The table lists this clone with a count of one. The chain links TRBV2 to TRBJ1-6; D possibly corresponds to TRBD1 (6 bases). This CDR3 has 12 amino acids. CDR1 SNHLY and CDR2 FYNNEI come from the germline V gene. V gave up 5 bases and J gave up 13 bases, with 12 bases separating them. CDR3 sequence reads: CASSFTGIPLHF. DNA for the CDR3: TGTGCCAGCAGTTTTACAGGGATTCCCCTCCACTTT.

The chain combines TRBV7-3 with TRBJ2-3; TRBD1 might be the D (6 bases). In germline, CDR1 is SGHTA, CDR2 FQGTGA. V dropped 4 bases and J dropped 3 bases, with 14 bases sitting between them. This CDR3 has 15 amino acids. CDR3 amino acids: CASSSQGGWTDTQYF. The CDR3 nucleotides are TGTGCCAGCAGCTCACAGGGTGGGTGGACAGATACGCAGTATTTT.

The rearrangement joins TRBV4-3 to TRBJ1-1; 8 bases are shared with TRBD1. Germline V lookup: CDR1 LGHNA, CDR2 YSLEER. CDR3 length: 15 amino acids. Trimming removed 2 bases from V and 2 bases from J; junction bases left unmatched: 4. CDR3 sequence (DNA): TGCGCCAGCAGCCAACTGGGACAGGACAACACTGAAGCTTTCTTT. It encodes CASSQLGQDNTEAFF.

This clone was detected many times. The V call is TRBV27, the J call TRBJ1-5; no firm D call. This CDR3 has 12 amino acids. Germline loops: CDR1 MNHEY, CDR2 SMNVEV (reference sequence). V was trimmed by 6 bases and J by 0 bases, leaving 3 bases between them. The CDR3 loop reads CASSRSNQPQHF. CDR3 DNA: TGTGCCAGCAGCCGTAGCAATCAGCCCCAGCATTTT.

This chain uses TRBV10-3 with TRBJ2-1; tentative D call: TRBD2 (6 bases). V was clipped by 7 bases and J by 7 bases, with 14 bases between them. Germline V lookup: CDR1 ENHRY, CDR2 SYGVKD. The CDR3 runs 13 residues. The chain's CDR3 is CAINPGLGNEQFF. In DNA form, the CDR3 reads TGTGCCATCAACCCGGGACTGGGAAATGAGCAGTTCTTC.

The CDR3 bases are TGCAGCGTTGTATCTGGAAGTCAGGGTCTTTTAGAAGCTTTCTTT. This gives the protein CSVVSGSQGLLEAFF. The chain carries TRBV29-1 and TRBJ1-1, with a weak D call TRBD1 (5 bases). The CDR3 is 15 amino acids. CDR1 is SQVTM, CDR2 ANQGSEA, per germline. V dropped 4 bases and J dropped 8 bases, with 23 bases sitting between them.

The chain recombines TRBV27 with TRBJ1-2; TRBD1 matches 12 bases. Germline CDR1 reads MNHEY; CDR2 reads SMNVEV (reference sequence). The CDR3 totals 15 residues. V lost 5 bases and J lost 8; bases outside the gene matches: 9. The CDR3 spells CASSPRDRGLEGYTF. The CDR3 region has the DNA TGTGCCAGCAGTCCTCGGGACAGGGGGCTTGAGGGCTACACCTTC.

The rearrangement links TRBV5-1 to TRBJ1-2; no reliable D call. V was clipped by 0 bases and J by 9 bases, with 15 bases between them. The V gene's germline CDR1 is SGHRS and CDR2 YFSETQ. CDR3 length equals 14 residues. The CDR3 DNA reads as TGCGCCAGCAGCTTGGATCCGGGAATTAAAAGCTACACCTTC. Protein product: CASSLDPGIKSYTF.